This T cell receptor beta chain came from a study of Ad26.COV2.S vaccination and SARS-CoV-2 variants (dated by TCRdb to about 2021). Regarding the study in general: Donors in the vaccine arm were drawn from COV1001, a multicentre, randomized, double-blind, placebo-controlled phase I-IIa trial testing Ad26.COV2.S in healthy adults. Ad26.COV2.S was administered intramuscularly at a dose of 5x10^10 or 1x10^11 viral particles, either as one shot or as two shots given 56 days apart. The specificity and breadth of SARS-CoV-2-reactive T cell receptors after Ad26.COV2.S vaccination were assessed by TCRbeta repertoire sequencing. A total of about 30 samples were included in the TCR-sequenced set, comprising roughly 20 Ad26.COV2.S vaccine recipients, 5 placebo recipients and 8 SARS-CoV-2 convalescent individuals. Trial participants were randomized into five groups of five, in which low-dose or high-dose Ad26.COV2.S was given once or twice, or placebo was given on both occasions. Throughout the experiments and outcome assessment, investigators stayed blinded to trial group allocation.

Concerning this clone: Its antigen is not yet known. No quality values exist for individual bases; no much larger clone is one base distant.

Overall study results and their limits: Spike-specific TCR breadth was higher in Ad26.COV2.S recipients than in placebo recipients (P = 0.0014). Non-spike TCR breadth was comparable between vaccine and placebo recipients, consistent with the vaccine containing only spike. According to the authors, total T cell responses may have been underestimated by the TCR breadth and depth analyses. After vaccination, substantial breadth of spike-specific CD8+ and CD4+ T cell responses was reported. Comparing responses between vaccine doses or regimens was not something the study was powered to do.

The immunoSEQ Assay was used to sequence TCRbeta CDR3 regions. After extraction, genomic DNA underwent amplification by bias-controlled multiplex PCR, followed by high-throughput sequencing. On the authors' methods: Collapsing and filtering of sequences were performed to quantify the absolute abundance of each unique TCRbeta CDR3 region. T cell fraction was estimated by normalizing TCRbeta template counts to usable DNA, with usable DNA measured through amplification of reference genes found in all nucleated cells. Repertoire TCRs were annotated as SARS-CoV-2-specific by exact matching of V gene, CDR3 amino acid sequence and J gene to a known reactive TCR set. MIRA supplied the reference SARS-CoV-2 TCR set, which was filtered for enrichment in COVID-19-positive ImmuneCODE repertoires so that public or cross-reactive TCRs were removed. Using the MIRA antigens, annotated TCRs were further analysed by specific ORF or by position within an ORF. Depth was the summed frequency of annotated unique rearrangements, while breadth was defined as annotated unique rearrangements over total unique productive rearrangements. Two-sided Wilcoxon rank-sum tests were applied when comparing TCR breadth between groups. Here the immuneACCESS table is served through TCRdb, limited to in-frame sequences with V and J called. Missing clones are a known gap in these copies; in checked studies unresolved V genes cover under half, and the rest lacks a known reason. Clone size and V and J calls were adopted from that table, with D and trimming inferred from the DNA. Here the sample has about 350,000 clones; 88% occur a single time. Roughly 6% of the sample is in the top ten clones.

The junction shows trimming of 4 bases on V and 6 bases on J, and the gene matches do not reach 3 bases of it. The CDR3 starts with the cysteine, ends with the phenylalanine, and has 12 residues. CDR3 DNA only is kept here, 36 bases in frame from base 1. The germline V gene gives CDR1 as SQVTM and CDR2 as ANQGSEA. Sample treatment or condition, as interpreted from the label and publication: about 20 received Ad26.COV2.S at low or high dose, single or two shots; 5 received placebo; per-sample allocation not given. Repertoires of vaccine and placebo recipients were sequenced from samples collected on day 63 after the first injection. Cohort 1b enrolled some 25 adults aged 18-55 years at a single site in Boston, USA, between 29 July and 7 August 2020. Ad26.COV2.S was a replication-incompetent adenovirus type 26 vector that expressed a prefusion-stabilized SARS-CoV-2 spike protein derived from the original Wuhan strain.

The rearranged segments are TRBV29-1 and TRBJ1-5, with 7 middle bases fitting TRBD1. This specimen was peripheral blood, taken in a trial of Ad26.COV2.S vaccine versus placebo. The source is a person between 18 and 59 years old who received the Ad26.COV2.S COVID-19 vaccine or a placebo. The DNA is TGCAGCGTTGGACAGGGAGGTCAGCCCCAGCATTTT. This sequence encodes CSVGQGGQPQHF.